Following are 22 T cell receptor beta chains from one sample sequenced in a study of blood T cell repertoires in COVID-19. Generated by immunoSEQ multiplex PCR, the TCRdb table keeps only in-frame clones and is missing some. The data contain 150,000 to 200,000 clones, over 75% of them seen just once; the ten biggest clones take up 9.5% to 12%. Sequenced material: peripheral blood. The origin of the receptors is a man in his fifties or sixties with active or convalescent COVID-19.

This sequence joins TRBV6-5 and TRBJ1-1; D may be TRBD1 (5 bases). Trimming shortened V by 8 bases and J by 1 base, and 11 bases separated the two germline ends. The germline gives CDR1 MNHEY, CDR2 SVGAGI. The CDR3 is 13 residues long. The CDR3 spells CASARGGNTEAFF. In nucleotides, the CDR3 is TGTGCCAGCGCCCGGGGGGGGAACACTGAAGCTTTCTTT.

This chain joins TRBV18 and TRBJ1-2; the match to TRBD1 covers 9 bases. The CDR3 extends over 17 amino acids. CDR1 is KGHSH, CDR2 LQKENI, per germline. V lost 0 bases to trimming and J lost 5 bases; unmatched junction nucleotides: 10. CDR3 coding DNA: TGTGCCAGCTCACCACCCGGGACAGGGAGTGACAATTATGGCTACACCTTC. Translated, it gives CASSPPGTGSDNYGYTF.

The V call is TRBV3-1 (or the pseudogene TRBV3-2), the J call TRBJ2-5, with no clear D. V was trimmed by 4 bases and J by 3 bases, leaving 3 bases between them. In germline, CDR1 is LGHDT, CDR2 YNNKEL (reference sequence). The CDR3 loop spans 11 amino acids. For the CDR3, the DNA is TGTGCCAGCAGCCTAAAAGAGACCCAGTACTTC. Residues: CASSLKETQYF.

This clone came up a few times. The rearrangement links TRBV9 to TRBJ2-1; 7 bases are shared with TRBD1. There are 14 residues in the CDR3. Losses at the gene ends were 3 bases for V and 4 bases for J; bases not matched to a gene: 4. CDR1 is SGDLS, CDR2 YYNGEE, per germline. The CDR3 DNA reads TGTGCCAGCAGCGCACGGGACAGATACAATGAGCAGTTCTTC. Translated: CASSARDRYNEQFF.

The genes are TRBV28 and TRBJ1-2; D gene ambiguous. Germline V gene data show CDR1 as MDHEN and CDR2 as SYDVKM. Trimming left V 8 bases short and J 5 bases short, with 12 bases between. CDR3 length: 12 amino acids. The CDR3 reads CASGLEVYGYTF. For the CDR3, the DNA is TGTGCCAGCGGACTGGAGGTATATGGCTACACCTTC.

This clone came up many times. This rearrangement joins TRBV7-9 to TRBJ2-7, with 7 bases fitting TRBD2. The ends lost 5 bases at V and 0 bases at J; junction bases unmatched: 7. CDR3 length: 15 residues. Germline values: CDR1 SEHNR, CDR2 FQNEAQ (reference sequence). The CDR3 DNA is TGTGCCAGCAGCCAGAGCGGGGCTAGCTCCTACGAGCAGTACTTC. It encodes CASSQSGASSYEQYF.

The genes are TRBV19 and TRBJ2-2; TRBD2 agrees at 8 bases. Germline V gives CDR1 LNHDA, CDR2 SQIVND (reference sequence). The CDR3 totals 14 residues. The ends lost 10 bases at V and 4 bases at J; junction bases unmatched: 8. This chain's CDR3 is CATTRLASTGELFF. For the CDR3, the DNA is TGTGCCACCACTCGACTAGCGAGCACCGGGGAGCTGTTTTTT.

This rearrangement joins TRBV19 to TRBJ1-3; 7 bases map to TRBD1. The CDR3 is made up of 15 amino acids. CDR1 and CDR2 from the germline V gene are LNHDA and SQIVND (reference sequence). V trimming: 4 bases; J trimming: 0 bases; junction bases outside the gene matches: 3. The CDR3 loop reads CASSTGQLSGNTIYF. The CDR3 DNA reads as TGTGCCAGTAGTACGGGACAGCTCTCTGGAAACACCATATATTTT.

This clone was detected once. The chain joins TRBV25-1 to TRBJ2-1; D may be TRBD2 (7 bases). The V gene's germline CDR1 is MGHDK and CDR2 SYGVNS. The CDR3 extends over 17 amino acids. V lost 8 bases, J lost 9 bases, and 29 bases lay in between. The CDR3 region has the DNA TGTGCCAGCTCGAGAGCGGGGACCCACATTATAGGGGGTGAGCAGTTCTTC. This sequence encodes CASSRAGTHIIGGEQFF.

This clone was recorded once. The V and J genes are TRBV7-3 and TRBJ2-1; TRBD2 matches 9 bases. Germline V gene lookup returns CDR1 SGHTA and CDR2 FQGTGA. J was trimmed by 7 bases and V by 4 bases; bases with no gene match: 17. The CDR3 runs 18 residues. The CDR3 is CASSSYAVKAGGHNEQFF. The CDR3 DNA follows: TGTGCCAGCAGCTCCTACGCTGTAAAAGCGGGGGGCCATAATGAGCAGTTCTTC.

J is TRBJ2-3 and V is TRBV14; 11 bases fit TRBD2. The germline gives CDR1 SGHDN, CDR2 FVKESK. The ends lost 4 bases at V and 0 bases at J; junction bases unmatched: 6. CDR3 length: 17 amino acids. The CDR3 sequence: CASSPFSGGGSTDTQYF. The DNA for the CDR3 is TGTGCCAGCAGCCCCTTTAGCGGGGGGGGAAGCACAGATACGCAGTATTTT.

The gene calls are TRBV2 and TRBJ2-2, with 7 bases matching TRBD2. This CDR3 region has 14 residues. The V segment lost 0 bases and the J segment 6 bases; nucleotides outside the gene matches: 1. CDR1 SNHLY and CDR2 FYNNEI come from the germline V gene. In DNA, the CDR3 is TGTGCCAGCAGTGAAGCGGGAGGGGCCGGGGAGCTGTTTTTT. It is translated as CASSEAGGAGELFF.

This clone was counted a single time. V gene TRBV5-1 combines with J gene TRBJ1-6, with D possibly TRBD1 on 5 matching bases. This CDR3 contains 16 residues. Germline CDR1 reads SGHRS; CDR2 reads YFSETQ. V lost 2 bases and J 9 bases, leaving 18 bases between the germline ends. The CDR3 DNA sequence: TGCGCCAGCAGCTTATTGGGAACAGGCGTCGGTTCACCCCTCCACTTT. It encodes CASSLLGTGVGSPLHF.

This chain connects TRBV13 to TRBJ1-1, with no clear D. CDR3 length: 14 amino acids. The V and J ends lost 5 bases and 1 base respectively, with 11 bases between them. Per germline, CDR1 PRHDT and CDR2 FYEKMQ (reference sequence). This CDR3 is CASSSRATNTEAFF. CDR3 coding DNA: TGTGCCAGCAGCAGCCGAGCCACGAACACTGAAGCTTTCTTT.

The V call is TRBV7-2, the J call TRBJ1-5, with D tentatively TRBD1 (6 bases). Germline V gives CDR1 SGHTA, CDR2 FQGNSA. V was pared by 1 base and J by 1 base, with 17 bases between. This CDR3 region has 18 residues. The CDR3 region is CASSLVGGRGTSNQPQHF. CDR3 coding DNA: TGTGCCAGCAGCTTAGTGGGGGGGCGGGGTACCAGCAATCAGCCCCAGCATTTT.

The CDR3 DNA reads TGTGCCAGCAGCCAAGATCGGGGAGAGACCCAGTACTTC. The encoded protein is CASSQDRGETQYF. The chain carries TRBV4-2 and TRBJ2-5; D perhaps matches TRBD2 (5 bases). V was trimmed by 0 bases and J by 4 bases, leaving 6 bases between them. CDR3 size: 13 residues. The germline CDR1 and CDR2 sequences are LGHNA and YNFKEQ.

V usage is TRBV2 and J usage is TRBJ1-2; TRBD1 might be the D (5 bases). In germline, CDR1 is SNHLY, CDR2 FYNNEI. The CDR3 is 12 residues long. V lost 5 bases to trimming and J lost 4 bases, with 8 bases between them. CDR3 sequence: CASSRQTYGYTF. CDR3 bases: TGTGCCAGCAGTAGACAGACCTATGGCTACACCTTC.

V usage is TRBV9 and J usage is TRBJ1-3; D gene uncertain. Trimming removed 3 bases at V and 0 bases at J, with 7 bases between. This CDR3 contains 14 residues. Per germline, CDR1 SGDLS and CDR2 YYNGEE. CDR3 region: CASSGTDSGNTIYF. The CDR3 DNA reads TGTGCCAGCAGCGGGACTGACTCTGGAAACACCATATATTTT.

V gene TRBV19 combines with J gene TRBJ1-3, with 7 bases fitting TRBD1. With 6 bases clipped from V and 0 bases from J, the junction kept 5 bases outside the gene matches. This CDR3 has 15 amino acids. The germline CDR1 and CDR2 sequences are LNHDA and SQIVND (reference sequence). CDR3 bases: TGTGCCAGTAGCGACAGGGCCAGCTCTGGAAACACCATATATTTT. It translates to CASSDRASSGNTIYF.

The rearrangement joins TRBV28 to TRBJ2-7; no reliable D call. Deletions cut 4 bases from V and 3 bases from J, with 13 bases between. The CDR3 contains 14 residues. Germline CDR1 is MDHEN and CDR2 is SYDVKM. CDR3 amino acids: CASSSVGSGYEQYF. The CDR3 DNA follows: TGTGCCAGCAGTTCTGTCGGGTCCGGCTACGAGCAGTACTTC.

The chain has TRBV7-9 and TRBJ1-4, with 7 bases that match TRBD1. The CDR3 runs to 15 residues. V gave up 4 bases and J gave up 5 bases; unmatched junction bases: 7. The germline V gene encodes CDR1 SEHNR and CDR2 FQNEAQ (reference sequence). The CDR3 DNA follows: TGTGCCAGCAGCTGGTCCGGGACAGAGAATGAAAAACTGTTTTTT. Its protein product is CASSWSGTENEKLFF.

CDR3 residues: CASSYPAGNEQFF. CDR3 bases: TGTGCCAGCAGCTACCCGGCGGGCAATGAGCAGTTCTTC. This rearrangement joins TRBV13 to TRBJ2-1; D is possibly TRBD2 (5 bases). Germline assignment: CDR1 PRHDT and CDR2 FYEKMQ (reference sequence). This CDR3 has 13 amino acids. V was trimmed by 4 bases and J by 6 bases, leaving 10 bases between them.